The 21 T cell receptor beta chains in this list originate from one sample, sequenced in a study of cytomegalovirus exposure and HLA in healthy donors. The PCR made use of 60 Vbeta and 13 Jbeta primers. TCRdb's copy holds only in-frame clones and misses some; the assay was immunoSEQ multiplex PCR. Of approximately 140,000 clones in the sample, around 80% are singletons; the top ten hold roughly 3.1%. The sample comprised PBMCs. The receptors derive from a man younger than 35 in good health and CMV-seropositive.

This CDR3 reads CASSEAGGSSYEQYF. CDR3 nucleotides: TGTGCCAGCAGTGAAGCGGGGGGGAGCTCCTACGAGCAGTACTTC. The chain combines TRBV6-1 with TRBJ2-7, with 7 bases lining up with TRBD2. V shed 0 bases, J shed 0 bases, and the junction held 2 bases outside the gene matches. Germline CDR1 MNHNS, CDR2 SASEGT. The CDR3 has 15 amino acids.

This rearrangement joins TRBV6-1 to TRBJ2-7, with D hard to call. This CDR3 has 19 amino acids. Trimming took off 1 base at V and 7 bases at J, with 29 bases between the two ends. CDR1 is MNHNS, CDR2 SASEGT, per germline. The CDR3 bases are TGTGCCAGCAGTGAAGAGGTCGAGGATCTGGCTTCTTATCTACGAGAGCAGTACTTC. This translates into CASSEEVEDLASYLREQYF.

The rearrangement joins TRBV28 to TRBJ1-5; D uncertain. CDR1 MDHEN and CDR2 SYDVKM come from the germline V gene. The CDR3 length is 15 residues. V shed 3 bases and J shed 3 bases, with 12 bases lying between them. The CDR3 loop reads CASSFARVFNQPQHF. In nucleotides, the CDR3 is TGTGCCAGCAGTTTCGCCCGAGTATTCAATCAGCCCCAGCATTTT. The full variable domain, with the rest looked up from reference TRBV28 and TRBJ1-5, is DVKVTQSSRYLVKRTGEKVFLECVQDMDHENMFWYRQDPGLGLRLIYFSYDVKMKEKGDIPEGYSVSREKKERFSLILESASTNQTSMYLCASSFARVFNQPQHFGDGTRLSIL.

The chain has TRBV7-8 and TRBJ1-4; D unresolved. The CDR3 length is 14 residues. Trimming cost V 1 base and J 5 bases, with 8 bases left between them. Germline CDR1 reads SGHVS; CDR2 reads FQNEAQ. This chain's CDR3 is CASSLGTLNEKLFF. The CDR3 bases are TGTGCCAGCAGCTTAGGGACTCTGAATGAAAAACTGTTTTTT.

This sequence joins TRBV9 and TRBJ1-1; D is unresolved. V lost 0 bases and J 10 bases, leaving 13 bases between the germline ends. CDR1 SGDLS and CDR2 YYNGEE come from the germline V gene. The CDR3 spans 13 residues. In nucleotides, the CDR3 is TGTGCCAGCAGCGTAGATGCAGGAATGGGAGCTTTCTTT. Translating gives CASSVDAGMGAFF.

This clone was found once. The chain has TRBV19 and TRBJ2-2, with a weak D call TRBD2 (6 bases). The germline V gene encodes CDR1 LNHDA and CDR2 SQIVND (reference sequence). The CDR3 length is 15 residues. Between the trimmed V and J ends, which lost 7 bases and 0 bases, there was a span of 12 bases. The CDR3: CASKTSGSNTGELFF. In DNA, the CDR3 is TGTGCCAGTAAAACAAGCGGGTCGAACACCGGGGAGCTGTTTTTT.

For the CDR3, the DNA is TGTGCCAGCAGCCTCTCTGAATCCAGGACAGCTGGCTACACCTTC. Amino acids: CASSLSESRTAGYTF. This rearrangement joins TRBV11-2 to TRBJ1-2; possibly TRBD1 for D (6 bases). This CDR3 has 15 residues. V lost 5 bases to trimming and J lost 7 bases, with 20 bases between them. The germline gives CDR1 SGHAT, CDR2 FQNNGV.

CDR3 bases: TGTGCCAGTAGCGATAAGCTCGGTTCAAGCACAGATACGCAGTATTTT. Translated: CASSDKLGSSTDTQYF. The J gene is TRBJ2-3, the V gene TRBV19; D is unresolved. Germline V gene sequence: CDR1 LNHDA, CDR2 SQIVND (reference sequence). V gave up 6 bases and J gave up 0 bases, with 16 bases separating them. The CDR3 has 16 residues.

The V gene is TRBV7-8, the J gene TRBJ2-3; D is ambiguous. The CDR3 length is 13 residues. V dropped 5 bases and J dropped 2 bases, with 8 bases sitting between them. In germline, CDR1 is SGHVS, CDR2 FQNEAQ. The CDR3 spells CASSLGPTDTQYF. The CDR3 bases are TGTGCCAGCAGCCTGGGCCCCACAGATACGCAGTATTTT.

V is TRBV28 and J is TRBJ2-7, with 7 nucleotides matching TRBD2. The CDR3 runs 14 residues. V shed 4 bases and J 5 bases; nucleotides not matched to a gene: 8. In germline, CDR1 is MDHEN, CDR2 SYDVKM. The CDR3 DNA follows: TGTGCCAGCAGTTCCCCGGGGGGTCTTCACGAGCAGTACTTC. It specifies CASSSPGGLHEQYF.

This chain joins TRBV4-1 and TRBJ2-1, with TRBD2 matching 8 bases. V shed 0 bases, J shed 7 bases, and the junction held 8 bases outside the gene matches. The CDR3 is 16 residues long. The V gene's germline CDR1 is MGHRA and CDR2 YSYEKL. The CDR3 loop is CASSQDLSGSWNEQFF. The CDR3 DNA follows: TGCGCCAGCAGCCAAGATCTAAGCGGGAGTTGGAATGAGCAGTTCTTC.

The J gene is TRBJ1-5, the V gene TRBV23-1, with D uncertain. TRBV23-1 falls under the ORF class, with uncertain function. Trimming pared 7 bases from V and 2 bases from J, leaving 9 bases between. The CDR3 has 13 residues. The CDR3 DNA follows: TGCGCCAGCACGGGGTTGGGCAATCAGCCCCAGCATTTT. Protein product: CASTGLGNQPQHF.

The V call is TRBV27, the J call TRBJ2-7, with D maybe TRBD2 (6 bases). V shed 5 bases and J shed 2 bases, with 10 bases lying between them. CDR3 length equals 13 residues. Germline CDR1 and CDR2: MNHEY and SMNVEV (reference sequence). CDR3 DNA: TGTGCCAGCAGTCCGTCGGGAGCCTACGAGCAGTACTTC. Translated: CASSPSGAYEQYF.

The chain combines TRBV14 with TRBJ1-1; TRBD1 is a possible D gene (6 bases). Germline V CDR1 and CDR2: SGHDN, FVKESK. This CDR3 comprises 14 residues. The germline V and J ends were trimmed by 5 bases and 0 bases, with 10 bases remaining between them. The CDR3 DNA reads TGTGCCAGCAGCTCGAACAGGGTGAACACTGAAGCTTTCTTT. Translation: CASSSNRVNTEAFF.

The rearrangement uses TRBV10-3 and TRBJ1-2; 7 bases fit TRBD1. Germline loops: CDR1 ENHRY, CDR2 SYGVKD. This CDR3 has 15 amino acids. With V trimmed by 3 bases and J by 0 bases, 4 bases remained unmatched. CDR3 loop: CAISDRQGSNYGYTF. CDR3 nucleotide sequence: TGTGCCATCAGTGATAGACAGGGTTCTAACTATGGCTACACCTTC.

V and J are TRBV6-5 and TRBJ2-7; possibly TRBD1 for D (6 bases). Germline V gene lookup returns CDR1 MNHEY and CDR2 SVGAGI. Trimming pared 0 bases from V and 2 bases from J, leaving 8 bases between. This CDR3 region has 14 residues. CDR3 bases: TGTGCCAGCAGTTACTCGCCAGGGGCCTACGAGCAGTACTTC. Protein product: CASSYSPGAYEQYF.

This chain connects TRBV4-2 to TRBJ2-1; the D is unclear. This CDR3 spans 14 amino acids. Germline loops: CDR1 LGHNA, CDR2 YNFKEQ. V lost 1 base and J 5 bases, leaving 9 bases between the germline ends. The CDR3 DNA follows: TGTGCCAGCAGCCAAGTACTAAAGGACAATGAGCAGTTCTTC. Protein product: CASSQVLKDNEQFF.

The rearrangement uses TRBV4-1 and TRBJ2-5; 11 bases line up with TRBD2. The V gene end was trimmed by 3 bases and the J gene end by 9 bases; junction bases not matched to a gene: 9. Per germline, CDR1 MGHRA and CDR2 YSYEKL. The CDR3 length is 15 residues. The DNA of the CDR3 is TGCGCCAGCAGCCAGCTAGCGGGAGGTGGGGAGGCCCAGTACTTC. Translating it yields CASSQLAGGGEAQYF.

The chain couples TRBV7-3 to TRBJ1-2, with D unresolved. The V end lost 5 bases, the J end lost 8 bases, and 15 bases lay between the germline ends. This CDR3 comprises 13 residues. Germline V gene sequence: CDR1 SGHTA, CDR2 FQGTGA. CDR3 residues: CASSPHQARGYTF. The CDR3 DNA sequence: TGTGCCAGCAGCCCCCATCAGGCTCGAGGCTACACCTTC. The entire variable domain, with the rest obtained from reference TRBV7-3 and TRBJ1-2, is as follows: GAGVSQTPSNKVTEKGKYVELRCDPISGHTALYWYRQSLGQGPEFLIYFQGTGAADDSGLPNDRFFAVRPEGSVSTLKIQRTERGDSAVYLCASSPHQARGYTFGSGTRLTVV.

This chain connects TRBV28 to TRBJ2-6, with a tentative D call TRBD1 (6 bases). Trimming pared 1 base from V and 0 bases from J, leaving 13 bases between. The CDR3 runs to 18 residues. Germline CDR1 is MDHEN and CDR2 is SYDVKM. CDR3 nucleotide sequence: TGTGCCAGCAGTTTATACCGGGACATGATCTCTGGGGCCAACGTCCTGACTTTC. Translated, it gives CASSLYRDMISGANVLTF.

This clone was picked up one time. CDR3 sequence reads: CASSPSPGQIYNEQFF. CDR3 in DNA: TGTGCCAGCAGCCCGTCCCCGGGACAGATCTACAATGAGCAGTTCTTC. The chain is built from TRBV5-5 and TRBJ2-1; TRBD1 aligns across 7 bases. V was clipped by 4 bases and J by 3 bases; unmatched bases: 10. This CDR3 region has 16 residues. Looked up from germline, CDR1 is SGHKS and CDR2 is YYEKEE (reference sequence).